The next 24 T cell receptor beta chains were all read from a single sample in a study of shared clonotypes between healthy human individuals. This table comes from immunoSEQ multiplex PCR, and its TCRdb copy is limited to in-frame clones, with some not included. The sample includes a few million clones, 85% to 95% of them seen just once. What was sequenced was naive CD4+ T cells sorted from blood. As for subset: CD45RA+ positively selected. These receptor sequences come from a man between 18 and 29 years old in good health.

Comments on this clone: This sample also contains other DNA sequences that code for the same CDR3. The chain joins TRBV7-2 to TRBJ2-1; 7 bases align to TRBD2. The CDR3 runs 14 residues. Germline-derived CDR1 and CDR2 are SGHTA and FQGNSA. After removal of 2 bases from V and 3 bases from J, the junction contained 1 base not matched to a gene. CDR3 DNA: TGTGCCAGCAGCTTACGCGGGAGCTACAATGAGCAGTTCTTC. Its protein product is CASSLRGSYNEQFF.

In nucleotides, the CDR3 is TGTGCCAGCAGCTTAGAAGGGGACAACTATGGCTACACCTTC. Its protein is CASSLEGDNYGYTF. The rearrangement links TRBV7-2 to TRBJ1-2, with a weak D call TRBD1 (5 bases). The CDR3 length is 14 residues. Germline CDR1 reads SGHTA; CDR2 reads FQGNSA. The ends were cut back, 1 base at V and 2 bases at J, with 8 bases in the middle.

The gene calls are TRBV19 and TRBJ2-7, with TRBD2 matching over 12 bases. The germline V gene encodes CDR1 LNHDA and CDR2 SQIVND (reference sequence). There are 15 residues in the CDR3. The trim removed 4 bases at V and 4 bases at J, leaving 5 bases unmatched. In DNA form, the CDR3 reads TGTGCCAGTAGTACCAGGACTAGCGGGATTTACGAGCAGTACTTC. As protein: CASSTRTSGIYEQYF.

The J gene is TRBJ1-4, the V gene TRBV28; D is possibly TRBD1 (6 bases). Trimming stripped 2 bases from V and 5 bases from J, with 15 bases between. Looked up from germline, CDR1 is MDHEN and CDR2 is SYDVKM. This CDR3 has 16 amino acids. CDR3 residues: CASSLRSGALNEKLFF. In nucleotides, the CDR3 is TGTGCCAGCAGTTTAAGGTCAGGGGCGTTAAATGAAAAACTGTTTTTT.

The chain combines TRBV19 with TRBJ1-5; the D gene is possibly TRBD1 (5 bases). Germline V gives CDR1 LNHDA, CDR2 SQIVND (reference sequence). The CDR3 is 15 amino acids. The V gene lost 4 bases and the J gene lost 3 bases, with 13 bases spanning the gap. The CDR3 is CASSKEGAFNQPQHF. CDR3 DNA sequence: TGTGCCAGTAGTAAGGAAGGGGCCTTCAATCAGCCCCAGCATTTT.

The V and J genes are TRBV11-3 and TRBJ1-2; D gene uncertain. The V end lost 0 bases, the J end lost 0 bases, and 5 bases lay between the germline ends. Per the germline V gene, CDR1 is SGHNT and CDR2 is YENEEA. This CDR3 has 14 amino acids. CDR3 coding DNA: TGTGCCAGCAGCTTAGATAGGACTAACTATGGCTACACCTTC. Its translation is CASSLDRTNYGYTF.

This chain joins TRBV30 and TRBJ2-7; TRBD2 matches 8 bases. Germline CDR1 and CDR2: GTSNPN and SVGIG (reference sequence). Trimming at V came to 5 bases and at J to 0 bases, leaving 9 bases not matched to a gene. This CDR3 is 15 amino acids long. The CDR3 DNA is TGTGCCTGGGCTGGACTAGCCCGCCACTCCTACGAGCAGTACTTC. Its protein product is CAWAGLARHSYEQYF.

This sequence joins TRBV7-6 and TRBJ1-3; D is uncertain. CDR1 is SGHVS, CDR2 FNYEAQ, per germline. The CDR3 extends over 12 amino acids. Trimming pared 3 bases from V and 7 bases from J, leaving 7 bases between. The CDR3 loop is CASSLNSNTIYF. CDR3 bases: TGTGCCAGCAGCTTGAATTCCAACACCATATATTTT.

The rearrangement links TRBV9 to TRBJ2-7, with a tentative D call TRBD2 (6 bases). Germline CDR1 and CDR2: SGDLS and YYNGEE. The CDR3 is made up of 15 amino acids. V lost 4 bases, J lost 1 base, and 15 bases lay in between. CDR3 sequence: CASSPRGSGSYEQYF. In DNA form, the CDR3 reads TGTGCCAGCAGCCCCCGGGGTAGCGGATCCTACGAGCAGTACTTC.

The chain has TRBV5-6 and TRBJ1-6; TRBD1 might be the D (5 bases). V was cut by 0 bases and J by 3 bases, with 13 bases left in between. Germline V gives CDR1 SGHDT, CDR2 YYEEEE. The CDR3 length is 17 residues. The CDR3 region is CASSLAPSGGYNSPLHF. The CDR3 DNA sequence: TGTGCCAGCAGCTTGGCCCCATCGGGGGGCTATAATTCACCCCTCCACTTT.

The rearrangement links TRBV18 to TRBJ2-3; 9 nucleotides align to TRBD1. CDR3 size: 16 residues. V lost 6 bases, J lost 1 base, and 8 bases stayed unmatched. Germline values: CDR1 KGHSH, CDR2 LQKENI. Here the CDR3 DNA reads TGTGCCAGCTCCCCCGGGACAGGGTTTGGCACAGATACGCAGTATTTT. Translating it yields CASSPGTGFGTDTQYF.

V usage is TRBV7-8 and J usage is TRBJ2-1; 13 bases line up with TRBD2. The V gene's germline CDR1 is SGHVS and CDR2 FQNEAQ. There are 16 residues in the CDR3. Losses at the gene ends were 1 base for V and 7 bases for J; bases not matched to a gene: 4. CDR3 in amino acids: CASSLETSGRINEQFF. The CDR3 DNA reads TGTGCCAGCAGCTTAGAGACTAGCGGGAGGATAAATGAGCAGTTCTTC.

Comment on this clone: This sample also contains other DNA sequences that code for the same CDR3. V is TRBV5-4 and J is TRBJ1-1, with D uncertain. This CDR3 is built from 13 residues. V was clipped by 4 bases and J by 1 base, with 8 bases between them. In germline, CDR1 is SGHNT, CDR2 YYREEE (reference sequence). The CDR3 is CASSPTQNTEAFF. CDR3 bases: TGTGCCAGCAGCCCAACACAGAACACTGAAGCTTTCTTT. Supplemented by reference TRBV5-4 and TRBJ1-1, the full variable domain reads ETGVTQSPTHLIKTRGQQVTLRCSSQSGHNTVSWYQQALGQGPQFIFQYYREEENGRGNFPPRFSGLQFPNYSSELNVNALELDDSALYLCASSPTQNTEAFFGQGTRLTVV.

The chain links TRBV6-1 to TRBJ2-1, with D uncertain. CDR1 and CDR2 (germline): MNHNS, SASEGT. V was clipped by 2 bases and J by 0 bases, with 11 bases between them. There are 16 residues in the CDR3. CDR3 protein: CASSELVPSSYNEQFF. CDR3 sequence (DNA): TGTGCCAGCAGTGAATTGGTGCCGAGCTCCTACAATGAGCAGTTCTTC.

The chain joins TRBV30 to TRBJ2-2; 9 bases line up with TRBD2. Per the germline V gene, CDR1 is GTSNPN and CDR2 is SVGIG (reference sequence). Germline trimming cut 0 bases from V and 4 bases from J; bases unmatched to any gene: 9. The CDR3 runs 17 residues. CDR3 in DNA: TGTGCCTGGAGTGTAAGGCGGGGGGGCACCAGCACCGGGGAGCTGTTTTTT. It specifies CAWSVRRGGTSTGELFF. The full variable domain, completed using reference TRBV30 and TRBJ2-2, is SQTIHQWPATLVQPVGSPLSLECTVEGTSNPNLYWYRQAAGRGLQLLFYSVGIGQISSEVPQNLSASRPQDRQFILSSKKLLLSDSGFYLCAWSVRRGGTSTGELFFGEGSRLTVL.

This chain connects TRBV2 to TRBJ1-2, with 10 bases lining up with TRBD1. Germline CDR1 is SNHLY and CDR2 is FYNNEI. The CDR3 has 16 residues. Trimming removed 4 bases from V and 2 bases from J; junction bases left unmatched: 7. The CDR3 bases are TGTGCCAGCAGTGCGAGACAGGGGGCGCGGAACTATGGCTACACCTTC. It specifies CASSARQGARNYGYTF. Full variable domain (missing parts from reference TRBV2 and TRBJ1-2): EPEVTQTPSHQVTQMGQEVILRCVPISNHLYFYWYRQILGQKVEFLVSFYNNEISEKSEIFDDQFSVERPDGSNFTLKIRSTKLEDSAMYFCASSARQGARNYGYTFGSGTRLTVV.

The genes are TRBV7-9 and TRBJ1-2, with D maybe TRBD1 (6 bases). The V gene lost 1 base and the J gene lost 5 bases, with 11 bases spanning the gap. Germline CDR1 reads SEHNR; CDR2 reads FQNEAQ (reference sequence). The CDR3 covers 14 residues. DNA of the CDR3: TGTGCCAGCAGCTTAGACAGGGTTCGGTATGGCTACACCTTC. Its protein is CASSLDRVRYGYTF.

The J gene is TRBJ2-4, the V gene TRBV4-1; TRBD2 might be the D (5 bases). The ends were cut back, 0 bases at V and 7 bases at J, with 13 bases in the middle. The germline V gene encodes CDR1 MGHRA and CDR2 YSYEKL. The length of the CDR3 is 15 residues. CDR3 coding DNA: TGCGCCAGCAGCCAAGAAAGGAGGAGTTACAACATTCAGTACTTC. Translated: CASSQERRSYNIQYF.

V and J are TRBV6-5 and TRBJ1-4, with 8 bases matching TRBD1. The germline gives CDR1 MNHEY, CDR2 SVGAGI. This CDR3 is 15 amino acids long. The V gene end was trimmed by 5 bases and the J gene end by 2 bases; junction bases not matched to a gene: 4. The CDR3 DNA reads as TGTGCCAGCAGTACAGGGGGAGGTACTAATGAAAAACTGTTTTTT. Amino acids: CASSTGGGTNEKLFF.

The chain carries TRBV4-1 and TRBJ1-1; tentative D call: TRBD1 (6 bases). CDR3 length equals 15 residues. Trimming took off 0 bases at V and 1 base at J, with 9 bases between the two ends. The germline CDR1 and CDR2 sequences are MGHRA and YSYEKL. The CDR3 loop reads CASSQEKGGNTEAFF. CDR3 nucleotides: TGCGCCAGCAGCCAAGAAAAGGGGGGGAACACTGAAGCTTTCTTT.

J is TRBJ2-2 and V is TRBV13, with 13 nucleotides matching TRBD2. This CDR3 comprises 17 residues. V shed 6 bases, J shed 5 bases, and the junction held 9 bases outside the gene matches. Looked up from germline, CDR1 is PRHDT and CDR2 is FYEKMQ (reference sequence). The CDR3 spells CASSPRLAGGGTGELFF. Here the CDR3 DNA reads TGTGCCAGCAGTCCCAGACTAGCGGGAGGAGGGACCGGGGAGCTGTTTTTT.

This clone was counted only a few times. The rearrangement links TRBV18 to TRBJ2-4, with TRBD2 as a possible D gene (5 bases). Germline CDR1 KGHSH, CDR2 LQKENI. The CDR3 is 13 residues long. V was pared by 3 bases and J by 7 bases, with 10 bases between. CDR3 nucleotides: TGTGCCAGCTCACCCACCGAGCGGAACATTCAGTACTTC. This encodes CASSPTERNIQYF.

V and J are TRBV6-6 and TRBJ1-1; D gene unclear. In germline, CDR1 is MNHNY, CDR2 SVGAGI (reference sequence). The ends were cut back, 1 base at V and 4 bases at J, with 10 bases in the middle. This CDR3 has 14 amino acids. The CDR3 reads CASSYWGVSTEAFF. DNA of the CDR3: TGTGCCAGCAGTTACTGGGGAGTGAGCACTGAAGCTTTCTTT.

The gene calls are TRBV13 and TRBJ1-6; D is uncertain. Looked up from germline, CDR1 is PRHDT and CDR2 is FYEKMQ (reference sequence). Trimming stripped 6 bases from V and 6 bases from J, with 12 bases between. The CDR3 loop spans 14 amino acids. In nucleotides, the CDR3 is TGTGCCAGCAGGCGAGGACCGATTAATTCACCCCTCCACTTT. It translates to CASRRGPINSPLHF.